The source of this T cell receptor (beta chain) is a study of T-cell reconstitution after alpha-beta-depleted transplantation in children. Unique molecular identifiers were built into the TCRbeta library. One entry per CDR3 protein results from TCRdb running MiXCR on the PCR reads. In the table there are about 500,000 distinct CDR3 sequences, 32% of which are singletons. J gave up 2 bases and V 3 bases, and 6 bases lay outside the gene matches. In germline, CDR1 is WSHSY, CDR2 SAAADI. CDR3 length: 15 residues. The source was PBMCs from the stem cell graft donor, collected from the stem cell graft. The sequence came from a human donor who donated a stem cell graft to a child with aplastic anemia. This sequence joins TRBV10-2 and TRBJ2-7; TRBD2 matches 8 bases. The CDR3 here is CASSDFGGVAYEQYV. DNA of the CDR3: TGCGCCAGCAGTGATTTCGGGGGGGTTGCCTACGAGCAGTACGTC.